The next 25 T cell receptor beta chains were all read from a single sample in a study of blood T cell repertoires in COVID-19. Profiling relied on immunoSEQ multiplex PCR, and the TCRdb table lists in-frame clones only, not all of them. The sample lists tens of thousands of clones, over 70% seen once, with more than 9.5% in the top ten. Input material: peripheral blood. Every receptor here comes from a man aged 45-65 years with acute or convalescent COVID-19.

The chain couples TRBV18 to TRBJ2-1, with D unclear. The CDR3 has 14 residues. CDR1 is KGHSH and CDR2 is LQKENI in the germline V gene. V was shortened by 3 bases and J by 5 bases, with 11 bases between the two germline ends. CDR3 bases: TGTGCCAGCTCACCCTCACGGAGCAACAATGAGCAGTTCTTC. Its protein is CASSPSRSNNEQFF.

In the case of this clone: In the same sample, other DNA sequences code for this CDR3. The genes are TRBV19 and TRBJ2-5; D is possibly TRBD1 (6 bases). V shed 0 bases and J shed 4 bases, with 6 bases lying between them. The V gene's germline CDR1 is LNHDA and CDR2 SQIVND (reference sequence). The CDR3 has 13 amino acids. The CDR3 sequence: CASSIDRGETQYF. For the CDR3, the DNA is TGTGCCAGTAGTATAGACAGGGGAGAGACCCAGTACTTC. Combining the CDR3 with reference TRBV19 and TRBJ2-5 gives the whole variable domain DGGITQSPKYLFRKEGQNVTLSCEQNLNHDAMYWYRQDPGQGLRLIYYSQIVNDFQKGDIAEGYSVSREKKESFPLTVTSAQKNPTAFYLCASSIDRGETQYFGPGTRLLVL.

The rearrangement links TRBV5-5 to TRBJ2-1, with D possibly matching TRBD1 (5 bases). This CDR3 comprises 17 residues. Deletions cut 1 base from V and 0 bases from J, with 14 bases between. Germline lookup yields CDR1 SGHKS and CDR2 YYEKEE (reference sequence). The CDR3: CASSLRGPMSSYNEQFF. The DNA for the CDR3 is TGTGCCAGCAGCTTGAGGGGTCCTATGAGCTCCTACAATGAGCAGTTCTTC.

The rearrangement uses TRBV4-3 and TRBJ2-6; TRBD1 aligns across 7 bases. Germline V lookup: CDR1 LGHNA, CDR2 YSLEER. The CDR3 spans 17 residues. Trimming cost V 3 bases and J 0 bases; bases outside gene matches: 5. The CDR3 reads CASSHASGGSGANVLTF. CDR3 in DNA: TGCGCCAGCAGCCATGCCTCAGGGGGCTCTGGGGCCAACGTCCTGACTTTC.

V is TRBV18 and J is TRBJ1-5; D is possibly TRBD1 (6 bases). The CDR3 covers 15 residues. Germline V gives CDR1 KGHSH, CDR2 LQKENI. Trimming shortened V by 3 bases and J by 3 bases, and 12 bases separated the two germline ends. The CDR3, as DNA: TGTGCCAGCTCACCGAGCAGGGGCGACAATCAGCCCCAGCATTTT. Translating it yields CASSPSRGDNQPQHF.

The CDR3: CASSAEVYNSPLHF. CDR3 in DNA: TGTGCCAGCAGCGCAGAAGTCTATAATTCACCCCTCCACTTT. The genes are TRBV9 and TRBJ1-6; no clear D. V was shortened by 3 bases and J by 3 bases, with 7 bases between the two germline ends. The CDR3 has 14 residues. Germline CDR1 and CDR2: SGDLS and YYNGEE.

This clone was found once. The rearrangement uses TRBV27 and TRBJ1-4; the D is unclear. Germline lookup yields CDR1 MNHEY and CDR2 SMNVEV (reference sequence). V lost 3 bases, J lost 3 bases, and 8 bases lay in between. The CDR3 length is 14 residues. For the CDR3, the DNA is TGTGCCAGCAGTTTGGAGAGAGCTAATGAAAAACTGTTTTTT. This translates into CASSLERANEKLFF.

The chain joins TRBV2 to TRBJ1-6; D may be TRBD1 (5 bases). The CDR3 has 16 residues. V was shortened by 4 bases and J by 7 bases, with 17 bases between the two germline ends. The germline gives CDR1 SNHLY, CDR2 FYNNEI. The CDR3 bases are TGTGCCAGCAGTGCCCGAGCAGGGCCAGGAAATTCACCCCTCCACTTT. Its protein is CASSARAGPGNSPLHF.

This rearrangement joins TRBV27 to TRBJ1-1; a possible D gene is TRBD1 (6 bases). This CDR3 spans 16 amino acids. Per the germline V gene, CDR1 is MNHEY and CDR2 is SMNVEV (reference sequence). Deletions cut 3 bases from V and 4 bases from J, with 18 bases between. The CDR3 reads CASSFSLITGFTEAFF. Written as DNA, the CDR3 is TGTGCCAGCAGTTTCAGTTTGATTACAGGGTTCACTGAAGCTTTCTTT.

V gene TRBV19 combines with J gene TRBJ2-4; 8 bases agree with TRBD2. Unmatched junction bases numbered 5, after V lost 10 bases and J lost 0 bases. The CDR3 extends over 14 amino acids. Germline CDR1 reads LNHDA; CDR2 reads SQIVND (reference sequence). CDR3 sequence reads: CATREGLAKNIQYF. The DNA of the CDR3 is TGTGCCACCCGGGAGGGTCTAGCCAAAAACATTCAGTACTTC.

The chain recombines TRBV11-2 with TRBJ1-1; a weak D match, TRBD1 (5 bases). With 6 bases removed from V and 7 bases from J, the gap between germline ends came to 12 bases. CDR1 is SGHAT and CDR2 is FQNNGV in the germline V gene. The CDR3 totals 12 residues. The CDR3 region has the DNA TGTGCCAGCAGTCCAGGGTGGGATGAAGCTTTCTTT. Its translation: CASSPGWDEAFF.

V and J are TRBV7-9 and TRBJ2-1, with 7 bases lining up with TRBD1. The CDR3 contains 15 residues. Germline lookup yields CDR1 SEHNR and CDR2 FQNEAQ (reference sequence). The V gene end was trimmed by 6 bases and the J gene end by 2 bases; junction bases not matched to a gene: 7. The CDR3 protein is CASSPPGQAYNEQFF. CDR3 in DNA: TGTGCCAGCAGTCCCCCTGGACAGGCCTACAATGAGCAGTTCTTC.

The chain joins TRBV18 to TRBJ1-1, with D possibly TRBD1 on 6 matching bases. The germline V gene has CDR1 KGHSH and CDR2 LQKENI. V shed 6 bases and J shed 2 bases, with 16 bases lying between them. The length of the CDR3 is 15 residues. CDR3 sequence (DNA): TGTGCCAGCTCCCTCAACCTACAGGGAAACACTGAAGCTTTCTTT. Protein product: CASSLNLQGNTEAFF.

The chain has TRBV10-1 and TRBJ2-5, with 12 bases matching TRBD2. Germline lookup yields CDR1 WNHNN and CDR2 SYGVQD (reference sequence). The ends lost 6 bases at V and 1 base at J; junction bases unmatched: 3. The CDR3 totals 15 residues. CDR3 loop: CASSQTSGGQETQYF. In nucleotides, the CDR3 is TGCGCCAGCAGCCAGACTAGCGGGGGCCAAGAGACCCAGTACTTC.

The chain combines TRBV18 with TRBJ2-7; D is uncertain. Germline V gives CDR1 KGHSH, CDR2 LQKENI. CDR3 length equals 14 residues. The V end was cut by 3 bases, the J end by 0 bases, with 9 bases between. The CDR3 nucleotides are TGTGCCAGCTCACCGACTTATGACTCCTACGAGCAGTACTTC. Its protein is CASSPTYDSYEQYF.

The CDR3 region is CASSLIGGSQETQYF. In DNA form, the CDR3 reads TGTGCCAGCAGCTTAATAGGGGGCAGCCAAGAGACCCAGTACTTC. The chain combines TRBV7-3 with TRBJ2-5; TRBD1 matches at 7 bases. This CDR3 contains 15 residues. Germline CDR1 reads SGHTA; CDR2 reads FQGTGA. Trimming cost V 1 base and J 1 base; bases outside gene matches: 3.

This clone has just a few counts. The rearrangement uses TRBV5-4 and TRBJ1-1; 10 bases align to TRBD1. V lost 7 bases and J lost 5; bases outside the gene matches: 5. Germline values: CDR1 SGHNT, CDR2 YYREEE (reference sequence). The CDR3 length is 13 residues. CDR3 coding DNA: TGTGCCAGCGTCGGGACAGGGGTGACTGAAGCTTTCTTT. Its translation: CASVGTGVTEAFF.

This CDR3 is CASGEGGGHEQYF. DNA of the CDR3: TGTGCCAGCGGGGAAGGGGGGGGCCACGAGCAGTACTTC. This chain links TRBV28 with TRBJ2-7; D possibly corresponds to TRBD2 (7 bases). Germline V gene data show CDR1 as MDHEN and CDR2 as SYDVKM. Trimming removed 8 bases from V and 5 bases from J, with 16 bases in between. This CDR3 contains 13 residues.

The chain employs TRBV25-1 and TRBJ1-2, with TRBD1 identical over 9 bases. V was pared by 7 bases and J by 4 bases, with 4 bases of the junction left unmatched. The CDR3 covers 13 residues. The germline V gene has CDR1 MGHDK and CDR2 SYGVNS. CDR3: CASTWGQGYGYTF. The CDR3 bases are TGTGCCAGCACGTGGGGACAGGGCTATGGCTACACCTTC.

V is TRBV7-2 and J is TRBJ1-6, with D possibly matching TRBD1 (5 bases). Germline assignment: CDR1 SGHTA and CDR2 FQGNSA. The CDR3 covers 15 residues. V dropped 10 bases and J dropped 8 bases, with 21 bases sitting between them. CDR3 nucleotides: TGTGCCACCGAACGGGGAGGGGCGAGCGATTCACCCCTCCACTTT. Translated: CATERGGASDSPLHF.

This chain uses TRBV9 with TRBJ1-4; D is possibly TRBD1 (5 bases). V lost 4 bases to trimming and J lost 4 bases, with 11 bases between them. This CDR3 region has 14 residues. Germline loops: CDR1 SGDLS, CDR2 YYNGEE. This chain's CDR3 is CASSIDSHNEKLFF. The CDR3 DNA is TGTGCCAGCAGCATCGACAGCCATAATGAAAAACTGTTTTTT.

V gene TRBV7-3 combines with J gene TRBJ1-2; D uncertain. This CDR3 is built from 15 residues. V was pared by 2 bases and J by 0 bases, with 10 bases between. Germline loops: CDR1 SGHTA, CDR2 FQGTGA. The DNA of the CDR3 is TGTGCCAGCAGCTTAGGAGGGTCGTCTAACTATGGCTACACCTTC. Translating gives CASSLGGSSNYGYTF.

This chain uses TRBV5-4 with TRBJ2-5, with 9 bases fitting TRBD2. Germline V lookup: CDR1 SGHNT, CDR2 YYREEE (reference sequence). Trimming removed 9 bases from V and 0 bases from J; junction bases left unmatched: 12. This CDR3 contains 16 residues. CDR3 residues: CATSFGGGGDQETQYF. The CDR3 DNA is TGTGCCACCTCCTTTGGTGGCGGGGGGGACCAAGAGACCCAGTACTTC. The complete variable domain, with remaining parts taken from reference TRBV5-4 and TRBJ2-5, reads ETGVTQSPTHLIKTRGQQVTLRCSSQSGHNTVSWYQQALGQGPQFIFQYYREEENGRGNFPPRFSGLQFPNYSSELNVNALELDDSALYLCATSFGGGGDQETQYFGPGTRLLVL.

This sequence joins TRBV7-3 and TRBJ1-1; D is ambiguous. V dropped 2 bases and J dropped 3 bases, with 7 bases sitting between them. Germline CDR1 SGHTA, CDR2 FQGTGA. There are 13 residues in the CDR3. The CDR3 loop reads CASSLDRDTEAFF. The CDR3 bases are TGTGCCAGCAGCTTAGATCGAGACACTGAAGCTTTCTTT. Full variable domain (outside the CDR3, taken from reference TRBV7-3 and TRBJ1-1): GAGVSQTPSNKVTEKGKYVELRCDPISGHTALYWYRQSLGQGPEFLIYFQGTGAADDSGLPNDRFFAVRPEGSVSTLKIQRTERGDSAVYLCASSLDRDTEAFFGQGTRLTVV.

CDR3 coding DNA: TGCGCCAGCAGCCAGGGTACCTATAGCAATCAGCCCCAGCATTTT. Translated, it gives CASSQGTYSNQPQHF. The gene calls are TRBV5-1 and TRBJ1-5, with D perhaps TRBD1 (5 bases). Germline CDR1 is SGHRS and CDR2 is YFSETQ. The ends were cut back, 4 bases at V and 0 bases at J, with 11 bases in the middle. This CDR3 has 15 residues.